This T cell receptor beta chain stems from a study of OX40 agonist ivuxolimab in advanced cancers. Background on the study: At just under 85% male, the cohort had a mean age of around 56 years, ranging from about 20 to 79.

Clones were sequenced by immunoSEQ multiplex PCR, and TCRdb holds only the in-frame ones, with some missing. Of about 82,000 clones in the sample, roughly 85% were seen once. V was cut by 3 bases and J by 8 bases, with 8 bases left in between. Germline V gives CDR1 SEHNR, CDR2 FQNEAQ (reference sequence). The CDR3 extends over 13 amino acids. This sequence was found in an adult with an advanced solid tumor such as melanoma, head and neck, liver or kidney cancer. Here the sequenced sample was CD4+ or CD8+ T cells sorted from blood, taken in a trial of the OX40 agonist ivuxolimab. The chain has TRBV7-9 and TRBJ1-6; D not resolved. DNA for the CDR3: TGTGCCAGCAGCTTTTCCCCGGATTCACCCCTCCACTTT. Its protein is CASSFSPDSPLHF.